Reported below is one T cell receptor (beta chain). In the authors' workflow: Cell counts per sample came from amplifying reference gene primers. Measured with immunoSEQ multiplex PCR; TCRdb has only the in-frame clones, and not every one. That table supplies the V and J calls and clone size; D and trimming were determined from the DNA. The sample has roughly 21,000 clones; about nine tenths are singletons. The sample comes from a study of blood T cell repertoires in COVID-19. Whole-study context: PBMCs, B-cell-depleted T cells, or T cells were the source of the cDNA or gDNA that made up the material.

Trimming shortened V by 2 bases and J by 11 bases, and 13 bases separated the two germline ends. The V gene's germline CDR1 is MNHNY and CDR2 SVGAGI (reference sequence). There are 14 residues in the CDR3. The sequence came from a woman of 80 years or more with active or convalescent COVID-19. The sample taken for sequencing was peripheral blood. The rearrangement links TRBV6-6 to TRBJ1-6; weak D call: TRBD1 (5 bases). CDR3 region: CASSYTTDKTPLHF. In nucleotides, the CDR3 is TGTGCCAGCAGTTACACGACAGATAAAACACCCCTCCACTTT.